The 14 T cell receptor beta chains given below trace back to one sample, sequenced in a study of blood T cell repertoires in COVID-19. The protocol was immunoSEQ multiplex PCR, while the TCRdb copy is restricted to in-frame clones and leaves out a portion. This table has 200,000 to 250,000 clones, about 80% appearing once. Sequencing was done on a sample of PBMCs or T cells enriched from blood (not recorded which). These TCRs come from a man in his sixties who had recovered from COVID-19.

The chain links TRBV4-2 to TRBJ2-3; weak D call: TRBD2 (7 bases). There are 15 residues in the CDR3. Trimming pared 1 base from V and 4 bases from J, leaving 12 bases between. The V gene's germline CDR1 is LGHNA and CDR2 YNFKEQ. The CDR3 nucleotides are TGTGCCAGCAGCCAAGCGGGGGGCCCCCCAGATACGCAGTATTTT. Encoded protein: CASSQAGGPPDTQYF.

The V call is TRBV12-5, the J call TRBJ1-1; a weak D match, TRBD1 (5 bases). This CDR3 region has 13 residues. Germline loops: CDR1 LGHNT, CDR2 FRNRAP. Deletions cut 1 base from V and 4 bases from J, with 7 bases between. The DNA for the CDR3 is TGTGCTAGTGGTTTGGCAGGGATCACTGAAGCTTTCTTT. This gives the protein CASGLAGITEAFF.

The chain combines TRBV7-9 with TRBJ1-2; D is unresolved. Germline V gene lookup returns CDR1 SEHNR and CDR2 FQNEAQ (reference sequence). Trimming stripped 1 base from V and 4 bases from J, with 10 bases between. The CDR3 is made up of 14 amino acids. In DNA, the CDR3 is TGTGCCAGCAGCTTAGTCGAGGAGATCTATGGCTACACCTTC. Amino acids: CASSLVEEIYGYTF.

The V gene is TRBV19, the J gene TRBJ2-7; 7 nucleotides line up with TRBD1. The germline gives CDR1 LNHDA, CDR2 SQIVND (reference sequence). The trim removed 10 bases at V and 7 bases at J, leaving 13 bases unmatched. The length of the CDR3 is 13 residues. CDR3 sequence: CATRTLGTEEQYF. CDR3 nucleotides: TGTGCCACCCGAACACTCGGGACAGAAGAGCAGTACTTC.

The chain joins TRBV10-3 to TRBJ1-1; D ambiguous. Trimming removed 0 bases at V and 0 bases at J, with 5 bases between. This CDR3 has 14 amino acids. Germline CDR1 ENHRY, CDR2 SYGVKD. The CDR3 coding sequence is TGTGCCATCAGTGAGTCACAGATGAACACTGAAGCTTTCTTT. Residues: CAISESQMNTEAFF.

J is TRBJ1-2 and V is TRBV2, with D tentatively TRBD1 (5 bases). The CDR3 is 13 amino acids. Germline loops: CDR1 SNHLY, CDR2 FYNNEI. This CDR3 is CGARQSTNYGYTF. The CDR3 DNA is TGTGGAGCGAGACAGAGCACTAACTATGGCTACACCTTC.

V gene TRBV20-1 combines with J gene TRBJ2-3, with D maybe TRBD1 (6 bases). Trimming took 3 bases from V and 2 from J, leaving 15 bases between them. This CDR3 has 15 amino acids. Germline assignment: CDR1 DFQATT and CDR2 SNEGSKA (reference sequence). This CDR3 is CSASKQGVSTDTQYF. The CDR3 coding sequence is TGCAGTGCTAGTAAACAGGGAGTTTCCACAGATACGCAGTATTTT.

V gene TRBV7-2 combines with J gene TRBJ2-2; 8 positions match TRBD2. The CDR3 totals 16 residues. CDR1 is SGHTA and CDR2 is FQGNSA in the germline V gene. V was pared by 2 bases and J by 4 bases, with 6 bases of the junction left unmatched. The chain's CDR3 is CASSLFRGGPTGELFF. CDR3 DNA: TGTGCCAGCAGCTTATTTCGCGGGGGGCCCACCGGGGAGCTGTTTTTT.

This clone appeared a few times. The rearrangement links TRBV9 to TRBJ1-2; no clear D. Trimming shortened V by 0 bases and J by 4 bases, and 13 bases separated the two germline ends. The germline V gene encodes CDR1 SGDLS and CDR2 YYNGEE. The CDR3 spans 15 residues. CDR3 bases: TGTGCCAGCAGCGTAGTCAGCGGAGTTAGCTATGGCTACACCTTC. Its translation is CASSVVSGVSYGYTF.

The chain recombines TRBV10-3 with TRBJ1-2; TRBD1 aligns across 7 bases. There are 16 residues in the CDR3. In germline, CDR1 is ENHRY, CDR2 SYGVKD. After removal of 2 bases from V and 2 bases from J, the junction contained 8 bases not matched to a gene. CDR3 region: CAISEGRQGTNYGYTF. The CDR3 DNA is TGTGCCATCAGTGAGGGACGACAGGGAACGAACTATGGCTACACCTTC.

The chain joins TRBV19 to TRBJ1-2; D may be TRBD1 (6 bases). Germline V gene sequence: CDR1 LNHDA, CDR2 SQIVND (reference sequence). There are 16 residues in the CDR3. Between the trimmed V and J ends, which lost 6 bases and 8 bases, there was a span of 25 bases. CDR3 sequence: CASRHPLMGAGGGYTF. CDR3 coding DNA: TGTGCCAGTAGACATCCCCTTATGGGGGCCGGGGGGGGCTACACCTTC.

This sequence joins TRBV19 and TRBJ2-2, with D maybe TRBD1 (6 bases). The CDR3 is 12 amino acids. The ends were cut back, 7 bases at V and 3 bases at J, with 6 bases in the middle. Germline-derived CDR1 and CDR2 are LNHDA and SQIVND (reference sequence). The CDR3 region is CASKGDTGELFF. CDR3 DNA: TGTGCCAGTAAGGGGGACACCGGGGAGCTGTTTTTT.

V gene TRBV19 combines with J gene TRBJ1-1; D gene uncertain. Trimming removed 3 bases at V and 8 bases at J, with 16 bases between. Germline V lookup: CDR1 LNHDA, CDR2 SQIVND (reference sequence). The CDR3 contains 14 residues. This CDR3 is CASSIRQESTEAFF. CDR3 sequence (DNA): TGTGCCAGTAGTATTCGGCAGGAAAGTACAGAAGCTTTCTTT.

The CDR3: CASSFQGQSNEKLFF. The CDR3 nucleotides are TGTGCCAGCAGCTTTCAGGGACAGAGTAATGAAAAACTGTTTTTT. The chain links TRBV7-9 to TRBJ1-4; the match to TRBD1 covers 7 bases. The CDR3 runs 15 residues. V was clipped by 3 bases and J by 4 bases; unmatched bases: 5. Per the germline V gene, CDR1 is SEHNR and CDR2 is FQNEAQ (reference sequence).